This T cell receptor beta chain was recorded in a study of beta chain features in type 1 diabetes. Overall study results and limits: Type 1 diabetes patients had TCRB CDR3s that were shorter (moderately but significantly so) in all four CD4+ subsets. Naive, central memory and Treg TCRB repertoires seemed to resemble each other more closely in patients than they did in healthy donors. A pattern of fewer insertions and more deletions at VDJ junctions was seen in type 1 diabetes patients.

About this clone: No antigen is known for it.

What was sequenced were expressed TCRB transcripts, since all of the isolated RNA had been reverse transcribed. The assay was immunoSEQ multiplex PCR, and TCRdb's table has in-frame clones only and misses some. The sample lists some 360,000 clones, 9.6% seen once, with roughly 0.6% in the top ten. Using CD45RO/CCR7/CD25/CD127/CD95/CD27, CD4+ naive, central memory, regulatory and stem cell-like memory cells were sorted. All sorted populations exceeded 95% purity. This receptor was taken from a man aged 30 to 45 with type 1 diabetes. The sequencing sample was made of central memory CD4+ T cells from blood.

Written as DNA, the CDR3 is TGTGCCATCAGTGCGTCTCAATCAGGGGGCACAGATACGCAGTATTTT. Its protein product is CAISASQSGGTDTQYF. The J gene is TRBJ2-3, the V gene TRBV10-3; D possibly corresponds to TRBD1 (6 bases). This CDR3 contains 16 residues. CDR1 and CDR2 (germline): ENHRY, SYGVKD. V was shortened by 4 bases and J by 1 base, with 15 bases between the two germline ends.